This T cell receptor (beta chain) comes out of a study of cytomegalovirus exposure and HLA in healthy donors. Study-level background: The study's early data release held about 77 million unique TCRs from HLA-typed donors.

The PCR used 60 Vbeta and 13 Jbeta primers. Repertoires were generated with immunoSEQ multiplex PCR, while TCRdb's copy carries only in-frame clones and drops some. The sample shows around 100,000 clones, 82% of them seen only once. The CDR3 sequence is 15 residues long. Germline V lookup: CDR1 SGHAT, CDR2 FQNNGV. V trimming: 5 bases; J trimming: 3 bases; junction bases outside the gene matches: 9. The sequencing sample was made of PBMCs. The chain combines TRBV11-2 with TRBJ2-7; 8 bases line up with TRBD1. This receptor was obtained from a woman younger than 30 in good health and CMV-seronegative. The CDR3 nucleotides are TGTGCCAGCAGCCGATCTTCGACAGGGGTCTACGAGCAGTACTTC. It translates to CASSRSSTGVYEQYF.